The 24 T cell receptor beta chains below were found in one sample sequenced in a study of T cells in Graves' hyperthyroidism and ophthalmopathy. Template material for amplifying TCR beta CDR3 regions consisted of RNA transcripts. With the HTBI primer set, the TCR CDR3 went through a first round of RT-PCR. TCRdb analysed the multiplex PCR reads with MiXCR anew, one entry per CDR3 protein. The sample includes some 490,000 distinct CDR3 sequences, approximately 23% seen only once; the top ten take 45% to 50%. Sequenced sample: blood. These receptors were collected from a woman aged 70-85 years with Graves' ophthalmopathy.

This clonotype was picked up many times. The V call is TRBV12-3 or TRBV12-4, the J call TRBJ2-1; tentatively, D is TRBD1 (5 bases). CDR3 length: 14 residues. Trimming cost V 2 bases and J 6 bases, with 11 bases left between them. The CDR3 here is CASSLSQVSNEQFF. Written as DNA, the CDR3 is TGTGCCAGCAGTTTATCACAGGTTAGCAATGAGCAGTTCTTC.

The chain recombines TRBV20-1 with TRBJ2-3, with a weak D call TRBD1 (5 bases). V gave up 1 base and J gave up 0 bases, with 14 bases separating them. CDR1 and CDR2 (germline): DFQATT, SNEGSKA (reference sequence). This CDR3 comprises 16 residues. The CDR3 DNA reads TGCAGTGCTAGAGTGTTTGGGGCGGCTAGCACAGATACGCAGTATTTT. This encodes CSARVFGAASTDTQYF.

This clonotype was seen at least ten times. The J gene is TRBJ2-1, the V gene TRBV3-1; 8 bases match TRBD1. V lost 1 base, J lost 7 bases, and 3 bases stayed unmatched. Germline V gene sequence: CDR1 LGHDT, CDR2 YNNKEL (reference sequence). This CDR3 has 14 residues. CDR3 bases: TGTGCCAGCAGCCAAGGGACAGGGATGAATGAGCAGTTCTTC. It is translated as CASSQGTGMNEQFF.

The chain couples TRBV5-6 to TRBJ1-2, with TRBD1 as a possible D gene (6 bases). V dropped 1 base and J dropped 8 bases, with 12 bases sitting between them. The length of the CDR3 is 13 residues. The germline CDR1 and CDR2 sequences are SGHDT and YYEEEE. The CDR3 bases are TGTGCCAGCAGCTTGAGGGGGGGGGAAGGCTACACCTTC. This encodes CASSLRGGEGYTF.

This clonotype was detected only a few times. V and J are TRBV12-3 or TRBV12-4 and TRBJ1-1, with D maybe TRBD1 (6 bases). This CDR3 comprises 12 residues. V lost 1 base and J lost 9, with 9 bases in between. The CDR3, as DNA: TGTGCCAGCAGTTTAGAGGGGGGAAAAGCTTTCTTT. Amino acid sequence: CASSLEGGKAFF.

DNA for the CDR3: TGTGCCATCAGTGAGTCGACCTCCCTATTGTCAGATCAGCCCCAGCATTTT. It yields the protein CAISESTSLLSDQPQHF. The J gene is TRBJ1-5, the V gene TRBV10-3; the D is unclear. The CDR3 consists of 17 residues. The germline CDR1 and CDR2 sequences are ENHRY and SYGVKD. Trimming removed 0 bases at V and 5 bases at J, with 17 bases between.

This clonotype showed up many times. The chain has TRBV12-3 or TRBV12-4 and TRBJ1-5, with a weak D call TRBD1 (6 bases). Between the trimmed V and J ends, which lost 2 bases and 2 bases, there was a span of 7 bases. CDR3 length: 14 residues. As DNA, the CDR3 is TGTGCCAGCAGTTTACACAGGGGCAATCAGCCCCAGCATTTT. Its protein is CASSLHRGNQPQHF.

The V call is TRBV20-1, the J call TRBJ2-1; 7 bases are a match to TRBD1. J gave up 5 bases and V 1 base, and 8 bases lay outside the gene matches. The CDR3 loop spans 15 amino acids. CDR1 is DFQATT and CDR2 is SNEGSKA in the germline V gene (reference sequence). DNA for the CDR3: TGCAGTGCTAGAGCAGGACAGGAGATGGACAATGAGCAGTTCTTC. Residues: CSARAGQEMDNEQFF.

The chain couples TRBV27 to TRBJ1-6, with TRBD1 matching 8 bases. Looked up from germline, CDR1 is MNHEY and CDR2 is SMNVEV (reference sequence). Trimming took 6 bases from V and 6 from J; bases not matched to a gene: 7. This CDR3 has 15 amino acids. CDR3 sequence (DNA): TGTGCCAGCAGAGGACAGGGCCATAGTAATTCACCCCTCCACTTT. This codes for CASRGQGHSNSPLHF.

CDR3 nucleotides: TGTGCCAGCAGAAGCCGGGAGTATAGCAATCAGCCCCAGCATTTT. Amino acids: CASRSREYSNQPQHF. V usage is TRBV28 and J usage is TRBJ1-5, with D hard to call. CDR3 size: 15 residues. Trimming left V 6 bases short and J 0 bases short, with 12 bases between. The germline V gene has CDR1 MDHEN and CDR2 SYDVKM. The complete variable domain, with remaining parts taken from reference TRBV28 and TRBJ1-5, reads DVKVTQSSRYLVKRTGEKVFLECVQDMDHENMFWYRQDPGLGLRLIYFSYDVKMKEKGDIPEGYSVSREKKERFSLILESASTNQTSMYLCASRSREYSNQPQHFGDGTRLSIL.

The chain recombines TRBV10-1 with TRBJ2-6; TRBD1 is a possible D gene (5 bases). The germline V gene encodes CDR1 WNHNN and CDR2 SYGVQD (reference sequence). V was cut by 6 bases and J by 8 bases, with 11 bases left in between. This CDR3 spans 13 amino acids. The CDR3 DNA follows: TGCGCCAGCAGGGAAACAGGTTCCAACGTCCTGACTTTC. This encodes CASRETGSNVLTF.

This clonotype was counted between two and nine times. The V call is TRBV10-1, the J call TRBJ2-7; 10 nucleotides align to TRBD2. CDR3 size: 16 residues. With V trimmed by 2 bases and J by 7 bases, 11 bases remained unmatched. The V gene's germline CDR1 is WNHNN and CDR2 SYGVQD (reference sequence). Here the CDR3 DNA reads TGCGCCAGCAGTGAGCCTAGAGCTAGCGGGAGAGGAGAGCAGTACTTC. It is translated as CASSEPRASGRGEQYF.

CDR3 DNA: TGTGCCAGTAGTAAAGCCGGGACTAGCGGATCCAATGAGCAGTTCTTC. Amino acids: CASSKAGTSGSNEQFF. The chain recombines TRBV19 with TRBJ2-1; 11 nucleotides agree with TRBD2. The CDR3 sequence is 16 residues long. J gave up 6 bases and V 4 bases, and 8 bases lay outside the gene matches. Germline CDR1 and CDR2: LNHDA and SQIVND (reference sequence).

This clonotype has just one count. The gene calls are TRBV5-4 and TRBJ1-1, with a tentative D call TRBD1 (6 bases). This CDR3 region has 14 residues. The V gene lost 4 bases and the J gene lost 4 bases, with 14 bases spanning the gap. Germline CDR1 and CDR2: SGHNT and YYREEE (reference sequence). The CDR3: CASSPGQILTEAFF. The CDR3, as DNA: TGTGCCAGCAGCCCTGGACAGATCCTCACTGAAGCTTTCTTT.

This clonotype was observed a few times. The chain has TRBV12-3 or TRBV12-4 and TRBJ2-5; 8 positions match TRBD1. The length of the CDR3 is 13 residues. After removal of 3 bases from V and 5 bases from J, the junction contained 2 bases not matched to a gene. The CDR3 here is CASSFNRGETQYF. The CDR3 region has the DNA TGTGCCAGCAGTTTCAACAGGGGGGAGACCCAGTACTTC.

This clonotype was seen only a few times. This chain joins TRBV13 and TRBJ1-2; D unresolved. V lost 1 base and J 4 bases, leaving 13 bases between the germline ends. This CDR3 spans 15 amino acids. Germline loops: CDR1 PRHDT, CDR2 FYEKMQ (reference sequence). The CDR3 sequence is CASSLAVQPSYGYTF. In nucleotides, the CDR3 is TGTGCCAGCAGCTTAGCTGTACAGCCCTCCTATGGCTACACCTTC. Complete variable domain (other parts from reference TRBV13 and TRBJ1-2): AAGVIQSPRHLIKEKRETATLKCYPIPRHDTVYWYQQGPGQDPQFLISFYEKMQSDKGSIPDRFSAQQFSDYHSELNMSSLELGDSALYFCASSLAVQPSYGYTFGSGTRLTVV.

This chain links TRBV19 with TRBJ2-3, with a tentative D call TRBD1 (6 bases). The germline V gene encodes CDR1 LNHDA and CDR2 SQIVND (reference sequence). V gave up 5 bases and J gave up 4 bases, with 19 bases separating them. The CDR3 is 16 amino acids. The CDR3 coding sequence is TGTGCCAGTAGTCTCCGAGGGGGAAGGACTCCAGATACGCAGTATTTT. The encoded protein is CASSLRGGRTPDTQYF.

The table lists this clonotype with many counts. The chain is built from TRBV28 and TRBJ2-3; tentatively, D is TRBD2 (6 bases). V was shortened by 5 bases and J by 4 bases, with 10 bases between the two germline ends. The CDR3 covers 13 residues. Germline lookup yields CDR1 MDHEN and CDR2 SYDVKM. The CDR3 region is CASSRSGSDTQYF. CDR3 DNA: TGTGCCAGCAGTCGCAGCGGGTCAGATACGCAGTATTTT.

This rearrangement joins TRBV12-5 to TRBJ2-1; 9 positions agree with TRBD2. With 4 bases clipped from V and 5 bases from J, the junction kept 6 bases outside the gene matches. Germline CDR1 reads LGHNT; CDR2 reads FRNRAP. The CDR3 totals 15 residues. The CDR3 DNA reads as TGTGCTAGTGGTTCAAATAGCGGGAGACACAATGAGCAGTTCTTC. Translation gives CASGSNSGRHNEQFF.

This chain connects TRBV20-1 to TRBJ1-5; D gene uncertain. V was clipped by 6 bases and J by 5 bases, with 17 bases between them. The CDR3 is 14 residues long. Germline V gene data show CDR1 as DFQATT and CDR2 as SNEGSKA (reference sequence). This chain's CDR3 is CSAIGSGGYQPQHF. CDR3 bases: TGCAGTGCCATCGGGTCTGGAGGCTATCAGCCCCAGCATTTT.

This clonotype was seen ten or more times. The chain carries TRBV28 and TRBJ1-2; D is ambiguous. The CDR3 consists of 13 residues. The V end lost 7 bases, the J end lost 5 bases, and 14 bases lay between the germline ends. Germline values: CDR1 MDHEN, CDR2 SYDVKM. CDR3 nucleotides: TGTGCCAGCATCTCTAAGCGGGAGTATGGCTACACCTTC. Encoded protein: CASISKREYGYTF.

This clonotype was observed at least ten times. The rearrangement joins TRBV28 to TRBJ2-2, with 7 bases matching TRBD2. The junction had 4 bases not matched to a gene; V was cut back by 4 bases and J by 5 bases. The V gene's germline CDR1 is MDHEN and CDR2 SYDVKM. The CDR3 totals 14 residues. The CDR3 nucleotides are TGTGCCAGCAGTTCGGGGGGAGGTACCGGGGAGCTGTTTTTT. Translated, it gives CASSSGGGTGELFF. Filled out from reference TRBV28 and TRBJ2-2, the complete variable domain reads DVKVTQSSRYLVKRTGEKVFLECVQDMDHENMFWYRQDPGLGLRLIYFSYDVKMKEKGDIPEGYSVSREKKERFSLILESASTNQTSMYLCASSSGGGTGELFFGEGSRLTVL.

This sequence joins TRBV27 and TRBJ2-1, with 12 bases that match TRBD2. Germline CDR1 and CDR2: MNHEY and SMNVEV (reference sequence). V lost 0 bases and J lost 8; bases outside the gene matches: 5. The CDR3 sequence is 16 residues long. CDR3 sequence (DNA): TGTGCCAGCAGTTTATCGGCTAGCGGGAGGGGGCATGAGCAGTTCTTC. Its translation: CASSLSASGRGHEQFF.

This clonotype came up a few times. J is TRBJ1-4 and V is TRBV20-1; 8 bases fit TRBD1. The V gene's germline CDR1 is DFQATT and CDR2 SNEGSKA (reference sequence). V gave up 3 bases and J gave up 7 bases; unmatched junction bases: 10. The CDR3 runs 15 residues. In nucleotides, the CDR3 is TGCAGTGCTAGGACAGGACAGGGAACGGGTGAAAAACTGTTTTTT. Translation gives CSARTGQGTGEKLFF.